The clone carrying this T cell receptor beta chain is medium-sized by share. The target antigen is unknown. CDR3 length: 15 residues. V gave up 5 bases and J gave up 1 base, with 12 bases separating them. Per germline, CDR1 SEHNR and CDR2 FQNEAQ (reference sequence). A distinct unique molecular identifier was carried by each TCR cDNA molecule. TCRdb called the 5' RACE reads again in MiXCR, with one record for every CDR3 protein. The sample has 2,500 to 3,500 distinct CDR3 sequences; 17% are singletons. This record comes from a study of spatial heterogeneity in lung cancer. Overall study: Tumor regions showed TCR transcript counts that correlated strongly with a T cell module score from matched bulk RNA-seq. Notes on the study in general: The study found that expanded intratumoral alpha and beta TCR counts tracked tumor mutation counts.

As to time point: sample taken at primary tumor resection. Unsorted whole RNA from tumor, nontumor lung or frozen PBMC underwent sequencing. The specimen comprised lung tumor tissue, sampled at surgery. The origin of this receptor is a male donor with early-stage non-small cell lung cancer. The chain is built from TRBV7-9 and TRBJ1-5; D is unresolved. CDR3 region: CASSPGGLSNQPQHF. CDR3 sequence (DNA): TGTGCCAGCAGCCCAGGCGGCCTAAGCAATCAGCCCCAGCATTTT. Variable domain in full (rest from reference TRBV7-9 and TRBJ1-5): DTGVSQNPRHKITKRGQNVTFRCDPISEHNRLYWYRQTLGQGPEFLTYFQNEAQLEKSRLLSDRFSAERPKGSFSTLEIQRTEQGDSAMYLCASSPGGLSNQPQHFGDGTRLSIL.